The entry below describes one T cell receptor (beta chain). This clonotype appeared many times. Its antigen has not been determined. No base-level quality is on record; no much larger clone is a single base apart. The data originate from a study of neurological immune-mediated disorders (dated by TCRdb to about 2019). Study-level background: Of the 35 or so multiple sclerosis patients, roughly 30 had relapsing-remitting MS and 3 had secondary progressive MS. The 90 to 120 TCR-beta libraries covered PBMC samples along with longitudinal samples, technical triplicates, and paired sorted CD4+ and CD8+ T-cell subsets. The cohort comprised 68 subjects: about 14 HAM/TSP patients, around 34 multiple sclerosis patients and approximately 20 healthy controls. Peripheral blood TCR-beta repertoires from patients with HTLV-I-associated myelopathy (HAM/TSP), patients with multiple sclerosis, and healthy controls were compared in the study using UMI-based sequencing.

For the unsorted PBMC libraries, 2 million PBMCs were stored in RNAlater at -80 degrees C until RNA extraction and were used to generate the libraries. The multiple sclerosis patients were enrolled in a US clinical protocol that evaluated disease progression with magnetic resonance imaging. Peripheral blood was subjected to Ficoll-Hypaque density gradient centrifugation to isolate PBMCs, which were then cryopreserved in liquid nitrogen. The germline V gene yields SGHRS for CDR1 and YFSETQ for CDR2. The V end gives up 0 bases and the J end 0 bases, leaving 4 bases in the junction not matched to a gene. The CDR3 numbers 16 residues from cysteine through phenylalanine. Only the CDR3 region is kept as DNA, spanning 48 bases read in frame from base 1. To synthesize cDNA, template-switch 5'RACE was performed with a primer carrying a 10-nucleotide random unique molecular identifier so that each TCR transcript was tagged. Over 190 million TCR-beta sequences, covering 15-18 subjects, were produced in each sequencing run. The RNeasy kit was used for extraction of total RNA. Using the KAPA Real-time Library Amplification kit, TCR-beta VDJ regions were amplified with primers for the TCR constant region and the 5'RACE anchor. Sample indexes and Illumina adaptors were added in a first PCR, and a second PCR then increased library yield. After purification with Ampure beads, the TCR product of roughly 650 bp was size-selected on a 2% E-gel SizeSelection system. Library quality was checked on a Bioanalyzer, concentration was measured with Qubit, and libraries were quantified with the Kapa Library Quantification kit before pooling. Libraries were sequenced paired-end 2 x 150 bp on an Illumina HiSeq 2500. To increase sequence diversity, about 25-31% phiX was spiked into each library pool. Under the source paper's analysis protocol: The UMI-based MiGEC pipeline processed quality-filtered reads and removed over 75% of raw TCR sequences during error correction. VDJ genes were aligned to IMGT germline references, and clonotypes were defined by unique CDR3 amino acid sequence plus V-J genes. Clonal expansion, Shannon diversity and CDR3 relatedness were evaluated with VDJtools (CalcPairwiseDistances, ClusterSamples), while phylogenetic trees were built in CLCbio workbench. Clones with at least 8 unique UMIs were defined as expanded, with this threshold being based on coefficient-of-variation modelling across technical triplicates. TCRdb redid the processing of the public reads, applying fastp at Q25 and MiXCR, and retained in-frame beta chains. Rows matching on CDR3 protein sequence are summarized as one entry with the most common DNA and genes. The V and J calls come from TCRdb's annotation, not from the publication. The table for this sample lists fewer than 60,000 distinct CDR3 sequences; around 4% of them were counted only once. The ten largest clones take up 5.5% to 7.5% of the sample.

Broad study findings and their caveats: TCR clonal expansion was highest in HAM/TSP patients and lowest in MS patients, with MS patients falling below even healthy controls. The MS cluster showed no association with clinical or MRI features, and the authors stated that larger cohorts are needed. No identical CDR3 amino acid sequences were found to be shared among expanded clones across subjects, suggesting that TCR-beta repertoires were private in all groups. In a phylogenetic analysis, the repertoires of 18 out of 34 MS patients fell into a single cluster of related CDR3 sequences, pointing to a possible signature at the repertoire level.

This receptor was taken from a man in his sixties with multiple sclerosis. Recombination linked TRBV5-1 to TRBJ2-7, with 9 bases matching TRBD2. Sequencing was performed on PBMCs. The nucleotide sequence reads as follows: TGCGCCAGCAGCTTGGTGGCTAGCGGGGTCTCCTACGAGCAGTACTTC. Its amino acids are CASSLVASGVSYEQYF.